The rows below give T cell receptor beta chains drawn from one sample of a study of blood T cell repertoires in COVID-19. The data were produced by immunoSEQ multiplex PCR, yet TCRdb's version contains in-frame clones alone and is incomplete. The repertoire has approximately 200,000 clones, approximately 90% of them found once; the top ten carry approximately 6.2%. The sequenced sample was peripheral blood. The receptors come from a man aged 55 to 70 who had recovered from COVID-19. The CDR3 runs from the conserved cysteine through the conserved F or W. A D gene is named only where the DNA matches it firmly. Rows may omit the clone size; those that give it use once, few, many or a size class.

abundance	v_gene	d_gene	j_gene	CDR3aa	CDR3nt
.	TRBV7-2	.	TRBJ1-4	CASSLGAGDQKLFF	TGTGCCAGCAGCTTAGGGGCGGGGGATCAGAAACTGTTTTTT
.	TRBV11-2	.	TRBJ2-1	CASSLALPQYNEQFF	TGTGCCAGCAGCTTAGCTCTCCCGCAGTACAATGAGCAGTTCTTC
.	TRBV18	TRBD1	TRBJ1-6	CASSPTQGGSPLHF	TGTGCCAGCTCACCAACCCAGGGGGGCTCACCCCTCCACTTT
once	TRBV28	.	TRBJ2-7	CASKAETASYEQYF	TGTGCCAGCAAGGCGGAAACGGCCTCCTACGAGCAGTACTTC
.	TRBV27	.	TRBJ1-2	CASSRGFYGYTF	TGTGCCAGCTCTAGGGGGTTCTATGGCTACACCTTC
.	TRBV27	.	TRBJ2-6	CASSHYQSSGANVLTF	TGTGCCAGCAGTCACTATCAGAGCTCTGGGGCCAACGTCCTGACTTTC
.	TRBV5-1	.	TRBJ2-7	CATNPPIMRPYEQYF	TGCGCCACCAACCCCCCTATAATGAGGCCCTACGAGCAGTACTTC
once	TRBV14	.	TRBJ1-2	CASRASGGANYGYTF	TGTGCCAGCAGAGCAAGCGGGGGAGCTAACTATGGCTACACCTTC
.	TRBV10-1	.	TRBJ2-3	CASWDSRTDTQYF	TGCGCCAGCTGGGACTCACGCACAGATACGCAGTATTTT
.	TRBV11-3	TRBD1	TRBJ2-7	CASSSRTGSSYEQYF	TGTGCCAGCAGCTCTCGGACAGGGAGCTCCTACGAGCAGTACTTC
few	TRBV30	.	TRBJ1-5	CAWSKPGNQPQHF	TGTGCCTGGAGTAAGCCCGGCAATCAGCCCCAGCATTTT
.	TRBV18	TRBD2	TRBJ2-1	CASSPPGGGEQFF	TGTGCCAGCTCACCACCCGGCGGGGGTGAGCAGTTCTTC
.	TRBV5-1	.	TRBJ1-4	CASSLGTQTNEKLFF	TGCGCCAGCAGCTTGGGGACACAAACTAATGAAAAACTGTTTTTT
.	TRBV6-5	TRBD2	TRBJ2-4	CAGSAGGEGNIQYF	TGTGCCGGATCGGCGGGGGGCGAGGGTAACATTCAGTACTTC
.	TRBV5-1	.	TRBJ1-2	CASSTGGRGGYTF	TGCGCCAGCAGTACGGGGGGCAGAGGTGGCTACACCTTC
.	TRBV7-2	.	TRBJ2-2	CASSLAASGHPGELFF	TGTGCCAGCAGCTTAGCGGCTAGTGGTCACCCCGGGGAGCTGTTTTTT
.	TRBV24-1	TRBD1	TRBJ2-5	CATSDQGTGGFWYQETQYF	TGTGCCACCAGTGACCAGGGGACAGGGGGATTTTGGTACCAAGAGACCCAGTACTTC
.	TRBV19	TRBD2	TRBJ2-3	CASTYLSGGSTDTQYF	TGTGCCAGTACCTACCTTAGCGGGGGATCCACAGATACGCAGTATTTT
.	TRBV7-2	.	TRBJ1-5	CASSEGWGNQPQHF	TGTGCCAGCAGCGAGGGTTGGGGAAATCAGCCCCAGCATTTT
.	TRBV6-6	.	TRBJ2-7	CASSPREGSTQQYF	TGTGCCAGCAGTCCGCGGGAAGGCTCCACCCAGCAGTACTTC
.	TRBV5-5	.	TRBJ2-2	CASSPAPGINTGELFF	TGTGCCAGCAGCCCAGCTCCGGGAATAAACACCGGGGAGCTGTTTTTT
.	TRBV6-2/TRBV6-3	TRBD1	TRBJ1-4	CASSHLPGQLREKLFF	TGTGCCAGCAGCCATCTCCCGGGACAGCTGCGTGAAAAACTGTTTTTT
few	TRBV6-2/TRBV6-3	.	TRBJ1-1	CASSTRVLMNTEAFF	TGTGCCAGCAGTACCCGGGTCCTCATGAACACTGAAGCTTTCTTT
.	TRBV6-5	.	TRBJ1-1	CASRETAADTEAFF	TGTGCCAGCAGAGAGACAGCAGCTGACACTGAAGCTTTCTTT
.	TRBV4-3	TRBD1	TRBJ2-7	CASSLRQGAREQYF	TGCGCCAGCAGCCTGAGACAGGGGGCAAGGGAGCAGTACTTC
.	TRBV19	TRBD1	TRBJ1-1	CASQDRFMNTEAFF	TGTGCCAGCCAGGACAGGTTCATGAACACTGAAGCTTTCTTT
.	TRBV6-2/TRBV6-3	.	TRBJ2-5	CASSYSSTLAETQYF	TGTGCCAGCAGTTACTCGAGTACCCTTGCGGAGACCCAGTACTTC
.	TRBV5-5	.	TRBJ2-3	CASSLAQELDTQYF	TGTGCCAGCAGCTTGGCACAGGAGTTAGATACGCAGTATTTT
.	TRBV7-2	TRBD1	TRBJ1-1	CASSVGWRRGRGTEAFF	TGTGCCAGCAGCGTAGGGTGGCGCAGGGGGCGAGGCACTGAAGCTTTCTTT
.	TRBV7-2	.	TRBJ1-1	CASSLVAGVNTEAFF	TGTGCCAGCAGCTTAGTTGCAGGGGTGAACACTGAAGCTTTCTTT
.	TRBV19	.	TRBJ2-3	CASSQEASAGTQYF	TGTGCCAGTAGTCAAGAGGCCTCAGCGGGTACGCAGTATTTT
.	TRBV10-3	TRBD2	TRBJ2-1	CAISSGTNNEQFF	TGTGCCATCAGCAGCGGGACTAACAATGAGCAGTTCTTC
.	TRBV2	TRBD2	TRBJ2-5	CASSEWLAGVQTQYF	TGTGCCAGCAGTGAGTGGCTAGCGGGAGTTCAGACCCAGTACTTC
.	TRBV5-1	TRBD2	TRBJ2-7	CASSSGTSGYEQYF	TGCGCCAGCAGCTCCGGGACTAGCGGCTACGAGCAGTACTTC
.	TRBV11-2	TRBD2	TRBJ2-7	CASSLPGLESNQYF	TGTGCCAGCAGCTTACCGGGACTAGAGAGTAACCAGTACTTC
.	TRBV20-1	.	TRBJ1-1	CSASSHRQDDTEAFF	TGCAGTGCTAGTAGCCACCGACAGGATGACACTGAAGCTTTCTTT
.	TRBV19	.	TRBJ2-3	CASSTGLHTDTQYF	TGTGCCAGTAGTACGGGACTCCACACAGATACGCAGTATTTT
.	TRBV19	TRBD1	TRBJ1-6	CASTSGTGANNSPLHF	TGTGCCAGTACCTCCGGGACAGGGGCTAATAATTCACCCCTCCACTTT
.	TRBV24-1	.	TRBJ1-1	CATSPSGGLTEAFF	TGTGCCACCAGCCCCTCGGGGGGGCTCACTGAAGCTTTCTTT
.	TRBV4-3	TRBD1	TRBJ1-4	CASSQIGTGREKLFF	TGCGCCAGCAGCCAAATCGGGACAGGGCGCGAAAAACTGTTTTTT
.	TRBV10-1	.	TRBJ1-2	CASSESGMPYGYTF	TGCGCCAGCAGTGAGAGCGGTATGCCCTATGGCTACACCTTC
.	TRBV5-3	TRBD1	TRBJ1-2	CARSPRDSINYGYTF	TGTGCCAGAAGCCCCAGGGACAGTATCAACTATGGCTACACCTTC
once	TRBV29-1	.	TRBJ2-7	CSVEEAPGHEQYF	TGCAGCGTTGAAGAAGCGCCGGGTCACGAGCAGTACTTC
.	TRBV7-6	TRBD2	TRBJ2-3	CASSLNVASGRYRTDTQYF	TGTGCCAGCAGCTTAAACGTGGCTAGCGGGAGGTACCGCACAGATACGCAGTATTTT
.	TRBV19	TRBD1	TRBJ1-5	CASSSTGAPTPQHF	TGTGCCAGTAGTTCAACAGGGGCCCCGACTCCCCAGCATTTT
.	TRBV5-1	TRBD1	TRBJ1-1	CASSQGAGTEAFF	TGCGCCAGCAGCCAGGGGGCGGGCACTGAAGCTTTCTTT
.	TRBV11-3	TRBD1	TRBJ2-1	CASSLDQGGSSSYNEQFF	TGTGCCAGCAGCTTAGATCAAGGGGGCAGTAGCTCCTACAATGAGCAGTTCTTC
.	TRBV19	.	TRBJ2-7	CASSISVQTHEQYF	TGTGCCAGTAGTATAAGTGTACAGACCCACGAGCAGTACTTC
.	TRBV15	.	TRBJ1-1	CATSSGGDTEAFF	TGTGCCACCAGCAGCGGGGGGGACACTGAAGCTTTCTTT
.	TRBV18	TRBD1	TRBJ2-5	CASSPTQGAGETQYF	TGTGCCAGCTCACCCACACAGGGGGCAGGAGAGACCCAGTACTTC
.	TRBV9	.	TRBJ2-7	CASSVGTAVYEQYF	TGTGCCAGCAGCGTAGGGACAGCCGTCTACGAGCAGTACTTC
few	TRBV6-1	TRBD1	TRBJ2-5	CASSGDRGNSKYQETQYF	TGTGCCAGCAGTGGAGACAGGGGGAATTCTAAGTACCAAGAGACCCAGTACTTC
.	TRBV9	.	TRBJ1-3	CASSVGGVRMSGNTIYF	TGTGCCAGCAGCGTAGGTGGAGTAAGGATGAGCGGAAACACCATATATTTT
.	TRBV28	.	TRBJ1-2	CASINRDSNYGYTF	TGTGCCAGCATCAACAGAGATTCTAACTATGGCTACACCTTC
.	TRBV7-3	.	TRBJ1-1	CASSLTPRGGHGNTEAFF	TGTGCCAGCAGCTTAACCCCCCGGGGGGGGCATGGGAACACTGAAGCTTTCTTT
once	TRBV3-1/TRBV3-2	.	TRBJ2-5	CASSQEVRGRGETQYF	TGTGCCAGCAGCCAAGAGGTGAGGGGGCGGGGAGAGACCCAGTACTTC
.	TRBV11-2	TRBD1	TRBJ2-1	CASSLVAGTGANEQFF	TGTGCCAGCAGCTTAGTCGCGGGGACAGGGGCCAATGAGCAGTTCTTC